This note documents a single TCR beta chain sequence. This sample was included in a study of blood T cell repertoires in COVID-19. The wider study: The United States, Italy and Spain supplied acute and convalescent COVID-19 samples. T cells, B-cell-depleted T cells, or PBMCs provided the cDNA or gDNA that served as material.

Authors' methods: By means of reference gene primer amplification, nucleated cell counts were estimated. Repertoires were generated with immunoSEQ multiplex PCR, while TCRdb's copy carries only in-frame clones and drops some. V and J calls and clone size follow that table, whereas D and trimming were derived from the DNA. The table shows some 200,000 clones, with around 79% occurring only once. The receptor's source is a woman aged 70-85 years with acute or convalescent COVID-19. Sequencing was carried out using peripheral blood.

The CDR3 bases are TGTGCCAGCAGTGTGCGGAGGACCTCCTACAATGAGCAGTTCTTC. It yields the protein CASSVRRTSYNEQFF. The chain links TRBV25-1 to TRBJ2-1, with D possibly being TRBD2 (5 bases). The CDR3 runs to 15 residues. The germline V and J ends were trimmed by 4 bases and 0 bases, with 10 bases remaining between them. The germline V gene encodes CDR1 MGHDK and CDR2 SYGVNS. Complete variable domain (other parts from reference TRBV25-1 and TRBJ2-1): EADIYQTPRYLVIGTGKKITLECSQTMGHDKMYWYQQDPGMELHLIHYSYGVNSTEKGDLSSESTVSRIRTEHFPLTLESARPSHTSQYLCASSVRRTSYNEQFFGPGTRLTVL.